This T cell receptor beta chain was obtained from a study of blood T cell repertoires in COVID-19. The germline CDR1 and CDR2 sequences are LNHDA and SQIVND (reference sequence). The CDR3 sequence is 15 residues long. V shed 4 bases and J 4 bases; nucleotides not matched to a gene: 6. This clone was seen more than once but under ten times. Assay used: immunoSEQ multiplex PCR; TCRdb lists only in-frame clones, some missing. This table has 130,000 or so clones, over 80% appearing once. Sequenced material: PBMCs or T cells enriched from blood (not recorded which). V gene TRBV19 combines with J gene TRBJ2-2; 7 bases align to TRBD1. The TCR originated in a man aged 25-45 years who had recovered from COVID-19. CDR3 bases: TGTGCCAGTAGTAGCGACAGGGCGAGCACCGGGGAGCTGTTTTTT. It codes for CASSSDRASTGELFF.